One and the same sample provided the 9 T cell receptor beta chains below, sequenced in a study of T cell changes during pregnancy in multiple sclerosis. Sequencing used immunoSEQ multiplex PCR; TCRdb keeps in-frame clones, though not all of them. The table records 45,000 to 70,000 clones, approximately 92% of them present only once. Source: CD4+ T cells from peripheral blood mononuclear cells, taken after pregnancy. The receptors originated from a female donor with multiple sclerosis, enrolled in a pregnancy study.

This chain links TRBV4-3 with TRBJ1-2; 7 positions match TRBD1. Per the germline V gene, CDR1 is LGHNA and CDR2 is YSLEER. This CDR3 is 15 amino acids long. With V trimmed by 7 bases and J by 4 bases, 12 bases remained unmatched. The chain's CDR3 is CASTKGDRDLYGYTF. CDR3 sequence (DNA): TGCGCCAGCACTAAAGGAGACAGGGACCTCTATGGCTACACCTTC.

The chain employs TRBV6-5 and TRBJ1-2; D call uncertain. V was clipped by 2 bases and J by 8 bases, with 12 bases between them. The germline V gene has CDR1 MNHEY and CDR2 SVGAGI. CDR3 length equals 13 residues. The CDR3 DNA reads as TGTGCCAGCAGTTACCGAAGGACTTTGGGCTACACCTTC. This codes for CASSYRRTLGYTF.

V and J are TRBV7-9 and TRBJ1-1; 11 bases match TRBD1. Per the germline V gene, CDR1 is SEHNR and CDR2 is FQNEAQ (reference sequence). V trimming: 3 bases; J trimming: 4 bases; junction bases outside the gene matches: 4. This CDR3 is built from 15 residues. This CDR3 reads CASSLGTGGTTEAFF. CDR3 DNA: TGTGCCAGCAGCTTGGGGACAGGGGGGACCACTGAAGCTTTCTTT.

The V gene is TRBV4-3, the J gene TRBJ1-2; TRBD1 agrees at 7 bases. V shed 4 bases and J 1 base; nucleotides not matched to a gene: 6. Germline CDR1 LGHNA, CDR2 YSLEER. The CDR3 is made up of 15 amino acids. The CDR3 DNA is TGCGCCAGCAGCCGAAACCGGGACAGTAACTATGGCTACACCTTC. This sequence encodes CASSRNRDSNYGYTF.

The chain joins TRBV2 to TRBJ2-1; D perhaps matches TRBD1 (5 bases). CDR3 size: 15 residues. Germline CDR1 SNHLY, CDR2 FYNNEI. Trimming took 5 bases from V and 5 from J, leaving 16 bases between them. The CDR3 here is CASSNPGLWDNEQFF. CDR3 DNA: TGTGCCAGCAGTAATCCAGGGTTGTGGGACAATGAGCAGTTCTTC.

The chain uses TRBV7-2 and TRBJ1-2; a weak D match, TRBD1 (6 bases). CDR1 is SGHTA and CDR2 is FQGNSA in the germline V gene. This CDR3 region has 15 residues. The V end lost 3 bases, the J end lost 1 base, and 12 bases lay between the germline ends. The CDR3 here is CASSFLRGGNYGYTF. In DNA form, the CDR3 reads TGTGCCAGCAGCTTTCTCAGGGGCGGTAACTATGGCTACACCTTC.

The J gene is TRBJ2-2, the V gene TRBV2; D is perhaps TRBD1 (5 bases). With 3 bases removed from V and 6 bases from J, the gap between germline ends came to 11 bases. This CDR3 is built from 14 residues. CDR1 is SNHLY and CDR2 is FYNNEI in the germline V gene. The CDR3: CASSDTGMAGELFF. CDR3 DNA sequence: TGTGCCAGCAGTGATACAGGAATGGCCGGGGAGCTGTTTTTT. Full variable domain (missing parts from reference TRBV2 and TRBJ2-2): EPEVTQTPSHQVTQMGQEVILRCVPISNHLYFYWYRQILGQKVEFLVSFYNNEISEKSEIFDDQFSVERPDGSNFTLKIRSTKLEDSAMYFCASSDTGMAGELFFGEGSRLTVL.

This chain uses TRBV12-5 with TRBJ2-5; 7 nucleotides align to TRBD1. Germline CDR1 LGHNT, CDR2 FRNRAP. This CDR3 spans 12 amino acids. V lost 4 bases, J lost 5 bases, and 1 base stayed unmatched. CDR3: CASGSDRETQYF. DNA of the CDR3: TGTGCTAGTGGTTCGGACAGGGAGACCCAGTACTTC.

This clone was counted a few times. The chain is built from TRBV15 and TRBJ1-4, with no clear D. The CDR3 loop spans 16 amino acids. Germline-derived CDR1 and CDR2 are LNHNV and YYDKDF (reference sequence). V lost 4 bases and J 8 bases, leaving 20 bases between the germline ends. CDR3 bases: TGTGCCACCAGCACAGGTCCACAGTTTTATAAAGAAAAACTGTTTTTT. The encoded protein is CATSTGPQFYKEKLFF.